Sequencing of this TCR beta chain was carried out in a study of blood T cell repertoires in COVID-19. Study-level background: Italy, Spain and the United States were the sources of the convalescent and acute COVID-19 samples.

The assay was immunoSEQ multiplex PCR, and TCRdb's table has in-frame clones only and misses some. The sample contains over 100,000 clones, approximately 86% of which appear only once. Patients at the Seattle site were enrolled during active infection and followed longitudinally. Trimming cost V 1 base and J 7 bases, with 13 bases left between them. CDR3 length: 14 residues. Germline V gene lookup returns CDR1 LNHNV and CDR2 YYDKDF (reference sequence). The sample comprised peripheral blood. The chain employs TRBV15 and TRBJ1-2; D unresolved. The receptor comes from a woman aged 65 to 85 with COVID-19, enrolled during active disease. CDR3 nucleotides: TGTGCCACCAGCAGAGGCGGGGAACGTTTTGGCTACACCTTC. As protein: CATSRGGERFGYTF.